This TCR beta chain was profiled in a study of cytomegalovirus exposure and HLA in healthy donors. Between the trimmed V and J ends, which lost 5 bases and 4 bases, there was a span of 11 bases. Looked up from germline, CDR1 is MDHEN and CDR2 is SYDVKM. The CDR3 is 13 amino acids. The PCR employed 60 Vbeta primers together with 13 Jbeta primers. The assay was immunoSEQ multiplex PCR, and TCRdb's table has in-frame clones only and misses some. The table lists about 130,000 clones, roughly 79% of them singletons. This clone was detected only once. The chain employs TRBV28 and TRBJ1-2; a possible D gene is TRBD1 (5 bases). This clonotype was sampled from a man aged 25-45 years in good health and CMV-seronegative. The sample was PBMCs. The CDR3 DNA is TGTGCCAGCAGTGTGACAGACGTCTATGGCTACACCTTC. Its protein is CASSVTDVYGYTF.